This record concerns one T cell receptor beta chain sequence. Unmatched junction bases numbered 2, after V lost 8 bases and J lost 3 bases. CDR3 length: 12 amino acids. The germline CDR1 and CDR2 sequences are GTSNPN and SVGIG (reference sequence). The data are from a study of blood T cell repertoires in COVID-19. Profiled with immunoSEQ multiplex PCR; TCRdb holds only in-frame clones, not every one. The table shows roughly 230,000 clones, with 89% occurring only once. This sequence was found in a woman between 35 and 50 years old who had recovered from COVID-19. The V call is TRBV30, the J call TRBJ2-5, with 11 bases fitting TRBD2. Sample: peripheral blood. As DNA, the CDR3 is TGTGCCGGGACTAGCGGCGAAGAGACCCAGTACTTC. It is translated as CAGTSGEETQYF.